Below, 30 T cell receptor delta chains from the same sample are listed, as sequenced in a study of gamma-delta chains in newborns, infants, children. TCRdb called clones anew from the reads with CATT. The sample includes some 10,000 delta-chain clones, around 8.2% of them seen just once. The sequencing sample was made of blood. All receptors come from a child who was a newborn, infant or young child, either healthy, febrile or measles-vaccinated (not recorded which).

A word on this clone: A much larger clone is a single base away; this may be a read error. Different DNA sequences within this sample yield the same CDR3. In nucleotides, the CDR3 is TGTGCCTGTGACACCCTGGGATCCTGGGACACCCGACAGATGTTTTTC. It specifies CACDTLGSWDTRQMFF. The chain couples TRDV2 to TRDJ3, with TRDD3 as a possible D gene (5 bases). Between the trimmed V and J ends, which lost 0 bases and 1 base, there was a span of 6 bases. Germline CDR1 reads GEAIGNYY; CDR2 reads EKD. The CDR3 spans 16 residues.

For this clone: The sample holds other DNA sequences that translate to the same CDR3. The V gene is TRDV1, the J gene TRDJ1; the D gene is possibly TRDD2 (7 bases). Germline values: CDR1 TSWWSYY, CDR2 QGS. Deletions cut 0 bases from V and 6 bases from J, with 29 bases between. This CDR3 contains 20 residues. The DNA of the CDR3 is TGTGCTCTTGGGGAACTGTATTCCTACGGCGGGGGACTGGGACGCAATAAACTCATCTTT. It encodes CALGELYSYGGGLGRNKLIF.

This clone is medium-sized in the sample. The CDR3 loop is CACDRLLLGDHYTDKLIF. CDR3 coding DNA: TGTGCCTGTGACCGCTTGCTACTGGGGGACCACTACACCGATAAACTCATCTTT. The chain uses TRDV2 and TRDJ1; 9 bases map to TRDD3. Germline loops: CDR1 GEAIGNYY, CDR2 EKD. V dropped 3 bases and J dropped 0; count of bases not matched to a gene: 13. The CDR3 consists of 18 residues.

This clone was picked up a small number of times. It may be a read error: a sequence one base away is much more abundant. The same CDR3 is also encoded by other DNA sequences in this sample. This chain joins TRDV2 and TRDJ1; D gene unclear. The V gene's germline CDR1 is GEAIGNYY and CDR2 EKD. The CDR3 length is 16 residues. CDR3 protein: CACDTVGVPYTDKLIF. The DNA for the CDR3 is TGTGCTTGTGACACCGTAGGGGTCCCGTACACCGATAAACTCATCTTT.

In the case of this clone: A read error is likely here: a far larger clone is one base away. This chain joins TRDV2 and TRDJ1; the D gene is possibly TRDD3 (6 bases). Germline values: CDR1 GEAIGNYY, CDR2 EKD. V gave up 3 bases and J gave up 0 bases, with 10 bases separating them. The CDR3 is 14 residues long. CDR3 protein: CACDRWGDTDKLIF. The DNA of the CDR3 is TGTGCCTGTGACCGGTGGGGGGACACCGATAAACTCATCTTT.

The chain carries TRDV1 and TRDJ1; 12 bases map to TRDD3. V lost 2 bases, J lost 4 bases, and 20 bases stayed unmatched. The length of the CDR3 is 21 residues. The V gene's germline CDR1 is TSWWSYY and CDR2 QGS. This CDR3 reads CALGEYTPPGYWGIPGDKLIF. DNA of the CDR3: TGTGCTCTTGGGGAATATACTCCTCCGGGCTACTGGGGGATACCCGGCGATAAACTCATCTTT.

By sample fraction, this clone is medium-sized. This chain joins TRDV2 and TRDJ3; 7 bases fit TRDD3. V was pared by 1 base and J by 0 bases, with 14 bases of the junction left unmatched. The CDR3 extends over 21 amino acids. The germline gives CDR1 GEAIGNYY, CDR2 EKD. Here the CDR3 DNA reads TGTGCCTGTGACACACCTGCGCTGGGGGGTACAAGCTCCTGGGACACCCGACAGATGTTTTTC. Protein: CACDTPALGGTSSWDTRQMFF.

V is TRDV2 and J is TRDJ2, with 11 nucleotides matching TRDD3. Germline assignment: CDR1 GEAIGNYY and CDR2 EKD. CDR3 length: 18 residues. V dropped 0 bases and J dropped 0; count of bases not matched to a gene: 5. DNA for the CDR3: TGTGCCTGTGACACCTTGGGGGATACGTTAGCTTTGACAGCACAACTCTTCTTT. Residues: CACDTLGDTLALTAQLFF.

This clone occurred a few times. V gene TRDV1 combines with J gene TRDJ1; 13 bases are shared with TRDD3. Germline values: CDR1 TSWWSYY, CDR2 QGS. This CDR3 comprises 21 residues. Trimming removed 1 base from V and 1 base from J; junction bases left unmatched: 15. CDR3 in amino acids: CALGERRPALGDTTLTDKLIF. As DNA, the CDR3 is TGTGCTCTTGGGGAACGTAGGCCCGCACTGGGGGATACGACCCTCACCGATAAACTCATCTTT.

The rearrangement links TRDV2 to TRDJ3; 13 nucleotides match TRDD3. Germline V lookup: CDR1 GEAIGNYY, CDR2 EKD. J gave up 5 bases and V 0 bases, and 9 bases lay outside the gene matches. The length of the CDR3 is 20 residues. CDR3 in amino acids: CACDTVTGGYASRDTRQMFF. The CDR3 coding sequence is TGTGCCTGTGACACCGTTACTGGGGGATACGCAAGCCGGGACACCCGACAGATGTTTTTC.

This clone appeared a few times. It may be a read error: a sequence one base away is much more abundant. Other DNA sequences in this specimen translate into the identical CDR3. The chain carries TRDV2 and TRDJ1; 8 bases match TRDD3. Germline lookup yields CDR1 GEAIGNYY and CDR2 EKD. This CDR3 comprises 16 residues. CDR3 amino acids: CACDGLGAPYTDKLIF. CDR3 coding DNA: TGTGCCTGTGACGGACTGGGGGCCCCGTACACCGATAAACTCATCTTC.

The CDR3 reads CACGPTGGLSWDTRQMFF. The CDR3, as DNA: TGTGCCTGTGGTCCTACTGGGGGGCTCTCCTGGGACACCCGACAGATGTTTTTC. The rearrangement joins TRDV2 to TRDJ3, with 8 bases fitting TRDD3. Per the germline V gene, CDR1 is GEAIGNYY and CDR2 is EKD. V dropped 5 bases and J dropped 0; count of bases not matched to a gene: 8. The CDR3 totals 18 residues.

The CDR3 region has the DNA TGTGCTCTTGGGGAACTGGCCCACACTCTGGGGGATAGGAGGGACACCGATAAACTCATCTTT. It codes for CALGELAHTLGDRRDTDKLIF. This sequence joins TRDV1 and TRDJ1, with TRDD3 matching 10 bases. CDR3 length equals 21 residues. Trimming took 0 bases from V and 0 from J; bases not matched to a gene: 16. Germline-derived CDR1 and CDR2 are TSWWSYY and QGS.

There are a few counts of this clone. TCRdb has a much larger clone's protein, which differs at residue 12 from the translation of this DNA, likely because of a read error; what is shown is the protein translated from the DNA. This sequence joins TRDV2 and TRDJ3; TRDD3 aligns across 10 bases. This CDR3 has 18 amino acids. Germline CDR1 is GEAIGNYY and CDR2 is EKD. The CDR3 DNA is TGTGCCTGTGACACCGGGGGATACGCGTCCTGGGGCACCCGACAGATGTTTTTC. Its translation: CACDTGGYASWGTRQMFF.

The gene calls are TRDV1 and TRDJ1, with 12 bases fitting TRDD3. Germline CDR1 TSWWSYY, CDR2 QGS. The CDR3 consists of 16 residues. V trimming: 3 bases; J trimming: 3 bases; junction bases outside the gene matches: 5. Here the CDR3 reads CALGEFYWGIPDKLIF. CDR3 nucleotides: TGTGCTCTTGGGGAGTTCTACTGGGGGATACCCGATAAACTCATCTTT.

As regards this clone: A read error may account for a junction end that differs from germline. As DNA, the CDR3 is TGTGCTTATAGGAGCGCGGTAGGGGACTGGGGGGAAGCTTTGACAGCGCAACTCTTCTTT. Translated: CAYRSAVGDWGEALTAQLFF. V usage is TRAV38-2/DV8 and J usage is TRDJ2; 8 nucleotides align to TRDD3. Germline CDR1 TSESDYY, CDR2 QEAYKQQN. The CDR3 extends over 20 amino acids. The entire variable domain, with the rest obtained from reference TRAV38-2/DV8 and TRDJ2, is as follows: AQTVTQSQPEMSVQEAETVTLSCTYDTSESDYYLFWYKQPPSRQMILVIRQEAYKQQNATENRFSVNFQKAAKSFSLKISDSQLGDAAMYFCAYRSAVGDWGEALTAQLFFGKGTQLIVEP.

Remarks on this clone: Compared with germline, one end of the junction differs, possibly owing to a read error. V and J are TRDV2 and TRDJ3; 10 bases agree with TRDD3. The germline V gene has CDR1 GEAIGNYY and CDR2 EKD. The length of the CDR3 is 19 residues. CDR3 DNA sequence: TGTGCCTGTGACACTCTGGGGGATATAAGCTCCTGGGACACTCGACAGATGTTTTTC. Amino acids: CACDTLGDISSWDTRQMFF.

V usage is TRDV2 and J usage is TRDJ3; 10 bases map to TRDD3. Germline lookup yields CDR1 GEAIGNYY and CDR2 EKD. This CDR3 has 19 residues. V gave up 1 base and J gave up 4 bases; unmatched junction bases: 9. The CDR3, as DNA: TGTGCCTGTGACACGCCTGAGGGGGATACGCGTTGGGACACCCGACAGATGTTTTTC. Translation: CACDTPEGDTRWDTRQMFF.

About this clone itself: This likely traces to a read error, being one base from a far larger clone. Different DNA sequences within this sample yield the same CDR3. The gene calls are TRDV2 and TRDJ3; TRDD3 matches 10 bases. Germline-derived CDR1 and CDR2 are GEAIGNYY and EKD. This CDR3 is 18 amino acids long. DNA for the CDR3: TGTGCCTGTGACACTGGGGGATACAGCTCCTGGGACACCCGGCAGATGTTTTTC. It codes for CACDTGGYSSWDTRQMFF.

Concerning this clone itself: A single base separates this from a much larger clone, so it may be a read error. Other DNA sequences in this sample translate to the same CDR3. V usage is TRDV2 and J usage is TRDJ1; 11 bases align to TRDD3. This CDR3 has 16 amino acids. From germline, CDR1 is GEAIGNYY and CDR2 EKD. After removal of 7 bases from V and 1 base from J, the junction contained 10 bases not matched to a gene. For the CDR3, the DNA is TGTGCCTGCGACTCTATGGGGGATACGACCACCGATAAACTCATCTTT. This gives the protein CACDSMGDTTTDKLIF.

This clone has only a few counts. This sequence joins TRDV2 and TRDJ2; 8 bases line up with TRDD3. Trimming at V came to 3 bases and at J to 0 bases, leaving 14 bases not matched to a gene. This CDR3 is built from 19 residues. Germline V gene sequence: CDR1 GEAIGNYY, CDR2 EKD. The CDR3 is CACDRPHTGGRALTAQLFF. CDR3 sequence (DNA): TGTGCCTGTGACCGTCCCCATACTGGGGGCCGAGCTTTGACAGCACAACTCTTCTTT.

As concerns this clone: This may arise from a read error, as a much more abundant clone is one base away. V is TRDV2 and J is TRDJ3, with 13 bases identical to TRDD3. CDR3 length equals 21 residues. Germline V gives CDR1 GEAIGNYY, CDR2 EKD. The CDR3, as DNA: TGTGCCTGTGACACCGTGGGTACTGGGGGATACGGGACCTGGGGCACCCGACAGATGTTTTTC. Residues: CACDTVGTGGYGTWGTRQMFF.

A remark on this clone: Possible read error: a much larger clone is one base away. CDR3 region: CACDTMETDPTGGPYTDKLIF. DNA for the CDR3: TGTGCCTGTGACACGATGGAGACCGACCCTACTGGGGGACCGTACACCGATAAACTCATCTTT. V is TRDV2 and J is TRDJ1; 9 bases fit TRDD3. The CDR3 runs 21 residues. Trimming took 1 base from V and 0 from J; bases not matched to a gene: 20. CDR1 is GEAIGNYY, CDR2 EKD, per germline.

This clone was counted a few times. V gene TRDV2 combines with J gene TRDJ1; 8 bases map to TRDD3. Germline CDR1 and CDR2: GEAIGNYY and EKD. The CDR3 consists of 18 residues. Unmatched junction bases numbered 12, after V lost 1 base and J lost 0 bases. CDR3 region: CACDTMITGGSYTDKLIF. The CDR3 DNA sequence: TGTGCCTGTGACACAATGATTACTGGGGGCTCTTACACCGATAAACTCATCTTT.

A note on this clone: A much larger clone lies one base from this, so it may be a read error. At the DNA level, this CDR3 is encoded by other sequences in the same sample as well. V gene TRDV2 combines with J gene TRDJ1; TRDD3 matches at 12 bases. The germline V gene encodes CDR1 GEAIGNYY and CDR2 EKD. The CDR3 has 16 amino acids. CDR3 region: CACDTLGDTYTDKLIF. CDR3 DNA sequence: TGCGCCTGTGACACGCTGGGGGATACGTACACCGATAAACTCATCTTT.

This clone was detected only a few times. The V gene is TRDV2, the J gene TRDJ3, with 7 bases that match TRDD3. Germline CDR1 and CDR2: GEAIGNYY and EKD. This CDR3 has 18 amino acids. The ends lost 3 bases at V and 0 bases at J; junction bases unmatched: 7. The CDR3 DNA reads as TGTGCCTGTGACGGAACTGGGGTCAGCTCCTGGGACACCCGACAGATGTTTTTC. This gives the protein CACDGTGVSSWDTRQMFF.

In its sample, this clone is medium-sized. This chain links TRDV2 with TRDJ2; 8 positions match TRDD3. The length of the CDR3 is 17 residues. Germline-derived CDR1 and CDR2 are GEAIGNYY and EKD. Germline trimming cut 3 bases from V and 1 base from J; bases unmatched to any gene: 9. The CDR3 nucleotides read TGTGCCTGTGACGCGGTACTGGGGGGCAATTTGACAGCACAACTCTTCTTT. Residues: CACDAVLGGNLTAQLFF.

This clone showed up just a few times. The chain uses TRDV2 and TRDJ3; D unresolved. Looked up from germline, CDR1 is GEAIGNYY and CDR2 is EKD. The CDR3 runs 16 residues. The V end was cut by 3 bases, the J end by 5 bases, with 13 bases between. The CDR3 DNA reads as TGTGCCTGTGACCCCGTCCATCCTCGGGACACCCGACAGATGTTTTTC. Amino acid sequence: CACDPVHPRDTRQMFF.

This clone is labeled as medium-sized. Other DNA sequences in the same sample also yield this CDR3. The J gene is TRDJ3, the V gene TRDV2; 8 bases align to TRDD3. From germline, CDR1 is GEAIGNYY and CDR2 EKD. J was trimmed by 0 bases and V by 0 bases; bases with no gene match: 3. The CDR3 consists of 18 residues. The CDR3 nucleotides read TGTGCCTGTGACACCGGGGGATATGGCTCCTGGGACACCCGACAGATGTTTTTC. Residues: CACDTGGYGSWDTRQMFF.

This clone was picked up a small number of times. This DNA translates differently at residue 4 from the TCRdb protein, which is that of a much larger clone; a read error is likely, and the protein shown is the DNA's own translation. The chain's CDR3 is CACGPLGDRAKLIF. The CDR3 region has the DNA TGTGCCTGTGGCCCCCTGGGGGATCGGGCTAAACTCATCTTT. This chain links TRDV2 with TRDJ1; 9 bases are shared with TRDD3. The V gene's germline CDR1 is GEAIGNYY and CDR2 EKD. Trimming took 5 bases from V and 7 from J; bases not matched to a gene: 10. The CDR3 length is 14 residues.